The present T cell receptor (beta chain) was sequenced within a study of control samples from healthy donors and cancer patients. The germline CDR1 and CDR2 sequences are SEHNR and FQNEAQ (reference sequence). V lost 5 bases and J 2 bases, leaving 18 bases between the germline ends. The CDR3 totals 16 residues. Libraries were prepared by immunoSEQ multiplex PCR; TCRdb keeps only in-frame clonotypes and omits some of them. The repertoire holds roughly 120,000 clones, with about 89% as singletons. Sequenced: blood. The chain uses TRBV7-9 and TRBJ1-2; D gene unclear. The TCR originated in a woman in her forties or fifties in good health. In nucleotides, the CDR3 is TGTGCCAGCAGCCCCCAGCCGGCAGGATCGAACTATGGCTACACCTTC. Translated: CASSPQPAGSNYGYTF.